This TCR beta chain was obtained from a study of blood T cell repertoires in COVID-19. Turning to the study itself: Researchers got acute and convalescent COVID-19 samples from the United States, Italy and Spain. Sample material is recorded as cDNA or gDNA derived from T cells, B-cell-depleted T cells, or PBMCs.

Under the authors' procedure: Scientists estimated how many nucleated cells there were by amplifying reference gene primers. Method: immunoSEQ multiplex PCR; TCRdb's copy keeps in-frame clones and lacks some. V and J calls and clone size are those listed in that table; D and trimming were worked out from the DNA. In the table there are around 170,000 clones, around 83% of which are singletons. In its sample, this clone was seen a few times. Source material: peripheral blood. The sequence derives from a woman between 35 and 50 years old with acute or convalescent COVID-19.

Here the CDR3 reads CASSENRVRDEKLFF. As DNA, the CDR3 is TGTGCCAGCAGCGAGAACAGGGTCCGGGATGAAAAACTGTTTTTT. The chain is built from TRBV5-8 and TRBJ1-4; TRBD1 is a possible D gene (6 bases). The CDR3 is 15 residues long. Germline V CDR1 and CDR2: SGHTS, YDEGEE. V was clipped by 4 bases and J by 6 bases, with 16 bases between them.